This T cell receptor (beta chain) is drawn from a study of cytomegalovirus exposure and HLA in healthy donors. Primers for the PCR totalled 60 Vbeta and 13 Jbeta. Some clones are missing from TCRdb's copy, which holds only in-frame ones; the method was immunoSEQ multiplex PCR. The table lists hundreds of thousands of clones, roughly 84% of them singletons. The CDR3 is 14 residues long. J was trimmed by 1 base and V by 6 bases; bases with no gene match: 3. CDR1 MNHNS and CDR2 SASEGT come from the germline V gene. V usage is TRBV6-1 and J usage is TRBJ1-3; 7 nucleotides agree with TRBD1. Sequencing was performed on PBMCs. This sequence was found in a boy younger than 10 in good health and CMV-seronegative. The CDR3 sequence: CASSEDRSGNTIYF. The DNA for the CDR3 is TGTGCCAGCAGCGAGGACAGGTCTGGAAACACCATATATTTT.